The T cell receptor (beta chain) described here comes from a study of cytotoxic CD8 clonotypes in ibrutinib-treated CLL. Measured with immunoSEQ multiplex PCR; TCRdb has only the in-frame clones, and not every one. The sample yields approximately 74,000 clones, over 75% seen once. Germline V CDR1 and CDR2: SQVTM, ANQGSEA. The junction had 3 bases not matched to a gene; V was cut back by 6 bases and J by 4 bases. This CDR3 is 13 amino acids long. This receptor was taken from a human donor with chronic lymphocytic leukemia. The V call is TRBV29-1, the J call TRBJ2-2, with TRBD1 matching 9 bases. Here the sequenced sample was PBMCs, taken at disease progression, from a patient treated with ibrutinib. As DNA, the CDR3 is TGCAGCGTACAGGGGGCGGGCACCGGGGAGCTGTTTTTT. Translation gives CSVQGAGTGELFF.